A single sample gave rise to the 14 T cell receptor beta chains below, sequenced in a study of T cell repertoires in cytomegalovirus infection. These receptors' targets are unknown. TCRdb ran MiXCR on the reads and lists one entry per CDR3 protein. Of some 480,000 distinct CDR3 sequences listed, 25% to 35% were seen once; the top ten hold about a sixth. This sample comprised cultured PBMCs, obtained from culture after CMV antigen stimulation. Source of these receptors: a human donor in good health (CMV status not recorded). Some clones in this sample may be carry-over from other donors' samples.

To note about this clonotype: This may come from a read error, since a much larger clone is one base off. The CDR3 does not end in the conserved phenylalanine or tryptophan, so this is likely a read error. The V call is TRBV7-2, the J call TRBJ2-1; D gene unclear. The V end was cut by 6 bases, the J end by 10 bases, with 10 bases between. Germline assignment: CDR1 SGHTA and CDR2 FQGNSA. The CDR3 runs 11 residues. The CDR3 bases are TGTGCCAGCAGAAGGGCCAGCGAGCAGTTCCTC. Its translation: CASRRASEQFL.

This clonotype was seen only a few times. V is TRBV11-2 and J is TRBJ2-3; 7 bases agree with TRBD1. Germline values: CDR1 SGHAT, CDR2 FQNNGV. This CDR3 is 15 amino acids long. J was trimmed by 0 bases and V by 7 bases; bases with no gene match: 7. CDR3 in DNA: TGTGCCAGCACCCCCGGGACAGATAGCACAGATACGCAGTATTTT. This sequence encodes CASTPGTDSTDTQYF.

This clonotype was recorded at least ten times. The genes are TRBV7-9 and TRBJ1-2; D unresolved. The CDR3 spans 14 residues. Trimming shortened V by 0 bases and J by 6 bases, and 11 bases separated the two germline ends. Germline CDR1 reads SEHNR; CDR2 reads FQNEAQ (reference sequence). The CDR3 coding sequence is TGTGCCAGCAGCTTAGCTCAGCCCGATAATGGCTACACCTTC. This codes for CASSLAQPDNGYTF.

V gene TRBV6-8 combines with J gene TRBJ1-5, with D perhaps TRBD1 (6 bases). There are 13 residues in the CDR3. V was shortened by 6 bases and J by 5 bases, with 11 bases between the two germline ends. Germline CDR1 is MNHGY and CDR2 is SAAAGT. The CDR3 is CASRPGAYQPQHF. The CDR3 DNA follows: TGTGCCAGCAGACCAGGGGCGTATCAGCCCCAGCATTTT.

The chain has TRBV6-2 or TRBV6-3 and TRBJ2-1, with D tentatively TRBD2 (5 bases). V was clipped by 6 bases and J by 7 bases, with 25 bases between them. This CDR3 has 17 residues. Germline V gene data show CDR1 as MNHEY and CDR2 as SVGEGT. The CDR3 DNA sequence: TGTGCCAGCAGGAGGGAATGGCGGTCCTCGCCGGGGAATGAGCAGTTCTTC. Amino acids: CASRREWRSSPGNEQFF.

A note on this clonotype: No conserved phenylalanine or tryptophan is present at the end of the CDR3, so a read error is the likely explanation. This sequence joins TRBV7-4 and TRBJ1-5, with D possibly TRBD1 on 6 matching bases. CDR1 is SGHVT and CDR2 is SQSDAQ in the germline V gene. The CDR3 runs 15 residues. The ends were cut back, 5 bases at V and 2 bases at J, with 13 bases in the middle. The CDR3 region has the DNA TGTGCCAGCAGCACCGGACAGCCAGGCAATCAGCCCCAGCATTAT. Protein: CASSTGQPGNQPQHY.

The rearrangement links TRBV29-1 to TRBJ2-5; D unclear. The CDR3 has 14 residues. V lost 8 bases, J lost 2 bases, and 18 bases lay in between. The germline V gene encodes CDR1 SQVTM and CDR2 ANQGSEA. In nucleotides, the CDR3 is TGCAGCAGCGTTGGAATCCCAGCACAAGAGACCCAGTACTTC. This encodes CSSVGIPAQETQYF.

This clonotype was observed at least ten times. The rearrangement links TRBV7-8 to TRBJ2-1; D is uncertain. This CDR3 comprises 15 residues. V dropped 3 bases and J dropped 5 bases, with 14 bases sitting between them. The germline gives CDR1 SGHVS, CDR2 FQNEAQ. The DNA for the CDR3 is TGTGCCAGCAGCTTGGTGTGGAGCGAGAACAATGAGCAGTTCTTC. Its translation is CASSLVWSENNEQFF.

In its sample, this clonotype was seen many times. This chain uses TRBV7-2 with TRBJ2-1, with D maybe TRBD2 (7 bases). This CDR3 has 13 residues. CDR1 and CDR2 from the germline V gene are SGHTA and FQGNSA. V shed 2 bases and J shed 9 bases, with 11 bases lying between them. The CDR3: CASSLRGEGEQFF. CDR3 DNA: TGTGCCAGCAGCTTAAGGGGGGAGGGTGAGCAGTTCTTC.

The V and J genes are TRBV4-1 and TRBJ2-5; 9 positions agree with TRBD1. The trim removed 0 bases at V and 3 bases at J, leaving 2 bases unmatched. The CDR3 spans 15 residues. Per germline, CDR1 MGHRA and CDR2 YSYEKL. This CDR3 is CASSQEGQGEETQYF. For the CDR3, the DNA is TGCGCCAGCAGCCAAGAGGGACAGGGTGAAGAGACCCAGTACTTC.

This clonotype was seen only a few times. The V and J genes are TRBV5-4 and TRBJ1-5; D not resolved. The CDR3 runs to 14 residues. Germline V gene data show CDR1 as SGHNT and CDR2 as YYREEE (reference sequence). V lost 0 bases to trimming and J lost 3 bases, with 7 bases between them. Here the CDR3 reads CASSLAGLNQPQHF. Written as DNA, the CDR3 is TGTGCCAGCAGCTTGGCCGGGCTCAATCAGCCCCAGCATTTT.

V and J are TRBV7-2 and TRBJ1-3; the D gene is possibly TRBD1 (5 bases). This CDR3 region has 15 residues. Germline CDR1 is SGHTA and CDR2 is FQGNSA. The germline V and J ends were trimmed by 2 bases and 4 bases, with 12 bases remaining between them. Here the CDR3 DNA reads TGTGCCAGCAGCTTACGGGGGGGTAGGGGAAACACCATATATTTT. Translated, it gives CASSLRGGRGNTIYF. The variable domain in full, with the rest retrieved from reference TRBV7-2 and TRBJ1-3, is GAGVSQSPSNKVTEKGKDVELRCDPISGHTALYWYRQSLGQGLEFLIYFQGNSAPDKSGLPSDRFSAERTGGSVSTLTIQRTQQEDSAVYLCASSLRGGRGNTIYFGEGSWLTVV.

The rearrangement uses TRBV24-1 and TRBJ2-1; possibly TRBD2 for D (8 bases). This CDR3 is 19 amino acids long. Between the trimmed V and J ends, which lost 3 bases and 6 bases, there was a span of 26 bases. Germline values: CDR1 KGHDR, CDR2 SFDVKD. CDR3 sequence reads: CATSDKGARGTRRSNEQFF. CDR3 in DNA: TGTGCCACCAGTGATAAGGGGGCGAGAGGGACTAGGAGGAGCAATGAGCAGTTCTTC.

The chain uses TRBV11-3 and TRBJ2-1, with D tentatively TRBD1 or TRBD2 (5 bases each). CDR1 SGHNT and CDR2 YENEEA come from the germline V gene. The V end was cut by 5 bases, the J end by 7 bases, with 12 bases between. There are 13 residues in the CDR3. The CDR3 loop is CASSEGPQNEQFF. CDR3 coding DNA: TGTGCCAGCAGCGAGGGACCGCAGAATGAGCAGTTCTTC. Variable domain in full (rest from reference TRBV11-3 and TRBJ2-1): EAGVVQSPRYKIIEKKQPVAFWCNPISGHNTLYWYLQNLGQGPELLIRYENEEAVDDSQLPKDRFSAERLKGVDSTLKIQPAELGDSAVYLCASSEGPQNEQFFGPGTRLTVL.